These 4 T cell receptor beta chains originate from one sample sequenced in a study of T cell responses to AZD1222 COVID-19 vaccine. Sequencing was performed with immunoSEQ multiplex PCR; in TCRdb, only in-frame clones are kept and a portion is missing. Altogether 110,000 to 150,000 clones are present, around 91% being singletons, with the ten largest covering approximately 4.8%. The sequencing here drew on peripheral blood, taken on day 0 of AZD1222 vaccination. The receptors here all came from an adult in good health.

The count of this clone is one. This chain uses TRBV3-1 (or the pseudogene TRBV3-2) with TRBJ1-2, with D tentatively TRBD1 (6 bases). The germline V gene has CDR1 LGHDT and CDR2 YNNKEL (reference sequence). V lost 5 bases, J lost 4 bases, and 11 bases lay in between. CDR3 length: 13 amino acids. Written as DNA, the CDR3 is TGTGCCAGCAGCACGACAGGAGGCTATGGCTACACCTTC. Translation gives CASSTTGGYGYTF.

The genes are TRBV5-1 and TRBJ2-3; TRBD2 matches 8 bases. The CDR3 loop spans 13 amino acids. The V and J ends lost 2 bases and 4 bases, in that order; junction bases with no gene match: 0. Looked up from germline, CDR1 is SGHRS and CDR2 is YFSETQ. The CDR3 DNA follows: TGCGCCAGCAGCTTCGGGGGGGCAGATACGCAGTATTTT. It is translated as CASSFGGADTQYF. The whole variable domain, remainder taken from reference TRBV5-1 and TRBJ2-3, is KAGVTQTPRYLIKTRGQQVTLSCSPISGHRSVSWYQQTPGQGLQFLFEYFSETQRNKGNFPGRFSGRQFSNSRSEMNVSTLELGDSALYLCASSFGGADTQYFGPGTRLTVL.

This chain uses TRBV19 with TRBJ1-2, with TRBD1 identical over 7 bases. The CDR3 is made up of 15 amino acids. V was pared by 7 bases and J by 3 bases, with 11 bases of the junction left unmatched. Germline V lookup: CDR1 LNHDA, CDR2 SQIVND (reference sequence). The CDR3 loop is CASIKTGPVDYGYTF. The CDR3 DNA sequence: TGTGCCAGTATCAAGACAGGGCCTGTAGACTATGGCTACACCTTC.

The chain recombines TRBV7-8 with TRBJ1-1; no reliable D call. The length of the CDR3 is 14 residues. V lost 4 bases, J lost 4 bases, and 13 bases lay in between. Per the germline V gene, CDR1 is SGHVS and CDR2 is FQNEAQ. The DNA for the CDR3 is TGTGCCAGCAGCTCGTGGCGGAACGGCACTGAAGCTTTCTTT. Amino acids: CASSSWRNGTEAFF. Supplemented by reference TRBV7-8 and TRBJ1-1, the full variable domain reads GAGVSQSPRYKVAKRGQDVALRCDPISGHVSLFWYQQALGQGPEFLTYFQNEAQLDKSGLPSDRFFAERPEGSVSTLKIQRTQQEDSAVYLCASSSWRNGTEAFFGQGTRLTVV.